This T cell receptor (beta chain) is drawn from a study of T cells in Graves' hyperthyroidism and ophthalmopathy. In the study overall: Peripheral blood was obtained at initial diagnosis, preceding any treatment.

With respect to this clonotype: What it binds is unknown.

There were TCR beta CDR3 regions amplified from RNA transcripts. HTBI primers were used for first-round RT-PCR of the TCR CDR3. TCRdb re-called the multiplex PCR reads through MiXCR, storing one row per CDR3 protein. The sample has 400,000 to 500,000 distinct CDR3 sequences; about 15% are singletons. Uncontrolled infections, other autoimmune diseases, pregnancy or lactation led to exclusion of patients. This CDR3 is built from 16 residues. J gave up 5 bases and V 0 bases, and 9 bases lay outside the gene matches. Germline V gives CDR1 DFQATT, CDR2 SNEGSKA (reference sequence). Study-level results: In the analysis, a 13 V-J model separated ophthalmopathy from stable hyperthyroidism. Expanded thyroid clonotypes (above 0.001) were mostly also found in blood.

This sequence was found in a man in his late teens or twenties with Graves' ophthalmopathy. The sample taken for sequencing was blood. The chain joins TRBV20-1 to TRBJ2-2; 7 nucleotides match TRBD1. The DNA for the CDR3 is TGCAGTGCTAGAGATCTGGCCAGGGGGATAACCGGGGAGCTGTTTTTT. This sequence encodes CSARDLARGITGELFF.